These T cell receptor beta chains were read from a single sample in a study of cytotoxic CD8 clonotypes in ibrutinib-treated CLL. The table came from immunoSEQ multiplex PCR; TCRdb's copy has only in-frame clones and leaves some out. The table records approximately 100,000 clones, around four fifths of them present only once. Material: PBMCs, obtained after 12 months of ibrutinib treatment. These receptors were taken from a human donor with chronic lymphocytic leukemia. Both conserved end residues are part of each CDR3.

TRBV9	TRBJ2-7	CASSVAGTTYEQYF
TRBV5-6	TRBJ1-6	CASRMGPGMDNSPLHF
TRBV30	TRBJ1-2	CAWSQGRDGYTF
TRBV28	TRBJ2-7	CASSPAQGSGYEQYF
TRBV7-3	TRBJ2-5	CASSRDPQETQYF
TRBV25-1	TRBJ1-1	CASSGSGQGAEAFF
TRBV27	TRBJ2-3	CASSPTLTGLSTDTQYF
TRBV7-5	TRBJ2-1	CARSPRGRYNEQFF
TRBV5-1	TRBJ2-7	CASSLGSSYYEQYF
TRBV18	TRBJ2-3	CASSRQGSVVTDTQYF
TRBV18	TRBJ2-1	CASSPPRGNEQFF
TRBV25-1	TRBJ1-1	CASIDTGNTEAFF
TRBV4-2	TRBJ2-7	CASSQEILNYEQYF
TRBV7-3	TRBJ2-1	CASSSARGSYNEQFF
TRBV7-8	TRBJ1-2	CASSFTSRVGGYTF
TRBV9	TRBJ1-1	CASTGANTEAFF
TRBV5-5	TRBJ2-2	CASSQGDPRRTGELFF
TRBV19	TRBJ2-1	CASTSFDEQFF
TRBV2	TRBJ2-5	CASRRPGLAQETQYF
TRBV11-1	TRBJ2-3	CASSLHTRNTQYF
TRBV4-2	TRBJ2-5	CASSQDGGGRGVETQYF
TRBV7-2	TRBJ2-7	CASSLGATGGQYF
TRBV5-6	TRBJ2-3	CASSLASSADTQYF
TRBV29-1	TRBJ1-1	CSAGTGTNTEAFF
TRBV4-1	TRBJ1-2	CASSQLADRGEGYTF
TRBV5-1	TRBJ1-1	CASSMQGSTEAFF
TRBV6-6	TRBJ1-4	CASSRTNEKLFF
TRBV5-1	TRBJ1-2	CASSLGDRAYGYTF
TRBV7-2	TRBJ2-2	CASSFLAGTRGTGELFF
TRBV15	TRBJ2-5	CATSPGSAGGETTQYF
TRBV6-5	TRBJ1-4	CASSRQVGKEKLFF
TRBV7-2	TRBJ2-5	CASNLPSYQETQYF
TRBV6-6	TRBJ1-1	CASSRGQELNTEAFF
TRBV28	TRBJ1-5	CASSLGREGQPQHF
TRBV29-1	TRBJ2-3	CSVRTDTQYF
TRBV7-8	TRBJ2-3	CASSREGGRADTQYF
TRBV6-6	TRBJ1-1	CAIDRATEAFF
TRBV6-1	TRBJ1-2	CASSEGGGIDYGYTF
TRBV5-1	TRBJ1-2	CASSSQDGGLYGYTF
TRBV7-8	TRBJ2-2	CASSWGTSSTGELFF
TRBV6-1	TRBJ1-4	CASSGEAREKLFF
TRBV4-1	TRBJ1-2	CASSQDQGTANYGYTF
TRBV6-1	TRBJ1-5	CASSEVFGKSQPQHF
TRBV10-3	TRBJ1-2	CAISESSSRYGYTF
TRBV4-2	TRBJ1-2	CASSQDRREDGYTF
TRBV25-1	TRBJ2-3	CASSEGGTDTQYF
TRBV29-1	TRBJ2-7	CSVLLGGQYEQYF
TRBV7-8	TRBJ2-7	CASSLFAGPSYEQYF
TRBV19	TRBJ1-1	CASSIVFQWTGDTEAFF
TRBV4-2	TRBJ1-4	CASSQDRKTGEKLFF